This T cell receptor beta chain was recorded in a study of shared clonotypes between healthy human individuals. Points from the study as a whole: In having few donors, the study represented limited genetic and exposure-history diversity.

The CDR3 runs to 14 residues. V lost 4 bases and J lost 1; bases outside the gene matches: 3. CDR1 is SEHNR and CDR2 is FQNEAQ in the germline V gene (reference sequence). CD45RO-negative cells were positively selected for CCR7, leaving out terminally differentiated effector memory CD45RA+ cells. This clone was counted between two and nine times. Antigen: not known. The method was immunoSEQ multiplex PCR; TCRdb's version includes in-frame clones alone and lacks a portion of them. The sample holds some 800,000 clones, over 90% seen once. The sequence was obtained from a man aged 30 to 39 in good health. The chain has TRBV7-9 and TRBJ2-5; 7 nucleotides line up with TRBD1. Sequenced input: naive CD8+ T cells sorted from blood. CDR3 coding DNA: TGTGCCAGCAGCTATGACAGGGCCCAAGAGACCCAGTACTTC. This translates into CASSYDRAQETQYF.